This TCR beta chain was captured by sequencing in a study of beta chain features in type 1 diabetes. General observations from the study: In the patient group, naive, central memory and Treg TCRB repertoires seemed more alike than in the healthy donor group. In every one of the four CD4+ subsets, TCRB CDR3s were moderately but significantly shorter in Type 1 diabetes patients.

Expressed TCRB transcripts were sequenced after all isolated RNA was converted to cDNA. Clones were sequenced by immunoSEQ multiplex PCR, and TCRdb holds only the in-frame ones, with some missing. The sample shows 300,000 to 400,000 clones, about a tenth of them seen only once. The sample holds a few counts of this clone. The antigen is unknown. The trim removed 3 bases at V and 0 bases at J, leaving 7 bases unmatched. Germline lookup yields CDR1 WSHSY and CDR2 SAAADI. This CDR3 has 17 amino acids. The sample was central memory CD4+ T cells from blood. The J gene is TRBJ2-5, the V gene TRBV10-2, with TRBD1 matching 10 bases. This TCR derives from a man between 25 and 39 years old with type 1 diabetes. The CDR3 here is CASSEGTGAVYQETQYF. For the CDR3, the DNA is TGCGCCAGCAGTGAAGGGACAGGGGCCGTGTACCAAGAGACCCAGTACTTC.